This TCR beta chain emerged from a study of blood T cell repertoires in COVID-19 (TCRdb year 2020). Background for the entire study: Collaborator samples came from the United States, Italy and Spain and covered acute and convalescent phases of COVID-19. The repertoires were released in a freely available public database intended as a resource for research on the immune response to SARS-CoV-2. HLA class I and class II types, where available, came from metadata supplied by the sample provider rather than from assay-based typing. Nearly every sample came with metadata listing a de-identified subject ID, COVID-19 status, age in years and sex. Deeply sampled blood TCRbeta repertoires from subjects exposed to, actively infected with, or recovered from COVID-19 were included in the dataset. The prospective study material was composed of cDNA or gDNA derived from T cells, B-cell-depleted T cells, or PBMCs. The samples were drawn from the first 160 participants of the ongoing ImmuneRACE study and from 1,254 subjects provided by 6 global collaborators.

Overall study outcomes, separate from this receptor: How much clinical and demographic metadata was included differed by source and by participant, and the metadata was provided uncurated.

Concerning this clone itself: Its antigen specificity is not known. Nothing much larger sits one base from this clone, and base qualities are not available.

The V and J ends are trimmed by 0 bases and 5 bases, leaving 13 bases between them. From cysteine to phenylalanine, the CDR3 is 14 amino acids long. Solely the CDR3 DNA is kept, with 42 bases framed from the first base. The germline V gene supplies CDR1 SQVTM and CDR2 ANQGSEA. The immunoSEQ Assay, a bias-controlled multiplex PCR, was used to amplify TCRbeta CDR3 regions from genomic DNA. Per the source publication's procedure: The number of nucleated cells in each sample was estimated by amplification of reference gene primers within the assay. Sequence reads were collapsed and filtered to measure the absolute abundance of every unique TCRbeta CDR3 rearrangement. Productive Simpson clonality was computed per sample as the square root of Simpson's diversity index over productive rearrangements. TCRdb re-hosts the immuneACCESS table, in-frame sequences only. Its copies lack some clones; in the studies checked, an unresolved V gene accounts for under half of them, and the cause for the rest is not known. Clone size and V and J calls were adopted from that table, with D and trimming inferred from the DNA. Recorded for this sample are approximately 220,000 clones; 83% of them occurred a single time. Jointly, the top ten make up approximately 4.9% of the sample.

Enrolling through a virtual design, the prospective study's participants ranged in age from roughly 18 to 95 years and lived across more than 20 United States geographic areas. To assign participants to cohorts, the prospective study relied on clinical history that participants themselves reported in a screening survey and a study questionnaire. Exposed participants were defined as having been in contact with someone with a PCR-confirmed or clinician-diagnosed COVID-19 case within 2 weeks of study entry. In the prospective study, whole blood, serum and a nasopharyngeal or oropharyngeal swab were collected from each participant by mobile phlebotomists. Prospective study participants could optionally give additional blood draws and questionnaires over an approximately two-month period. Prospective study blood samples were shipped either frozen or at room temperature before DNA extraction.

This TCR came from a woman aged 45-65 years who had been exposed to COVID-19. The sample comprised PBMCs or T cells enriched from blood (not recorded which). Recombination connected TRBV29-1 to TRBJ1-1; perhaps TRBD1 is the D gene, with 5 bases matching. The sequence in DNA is TGCAGCGTTGAAGAGAGGCAGGGAGGGACTGAAGCTTTCTTT. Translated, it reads CSVEERQGGTEAFF.